These 8 T cell receptor beta chains were sequenced from one sample in a study of blood T cell repertoires in COVID-19. Profiled with immunoSEQ multiplex PCR; TCRdb holds only in-frame clones, not every one. The table shows 430,000 or so clones, with 70% to 90% occurring only once. The sequenced material came from peripheral blood. Receptors originate from a man younger than 30 with COVID-19, enrolled during active disease.

This rearrangement joins TRBV27 to TRBJ2-2, with 12 positions matching TRBD2. This CDR3 has 18 amino acids. The V gene end was trimmed by 5 bases and the J gene end by 1 base; junction bases not matched to a gene: 8. CDR1 is MNHEY, CDR2 SMNVEV, per germline (reference sequence). CDR3 sequence reads: CASSRLAGALGNTGELFF. Written as DNA, the CDR3 is TGTGCCAGCAGTCGACTAGCGGGGGCCCTAGGGAACACCGGGGAGCTGTTTTTT.

Only one count was recorded for this clone. V usage is TRBV20-1 and J usage is TRBJ2-7; maybe TRBD1 (7 bases). There are 11 residues in the CDR3. CDR1 DFQATT and CDR2 SNEGSKA come from the germline V gene (reference sequence). The V gene lost 6 bases and the J gene lost 4 bases, with 10 bases spanning the gap. For the CDR3, the DNA is TGCAGTGCGGCAGGGGGGTACGAGCAGTACTTC. Its translation is CSAAGGYEQYF.

This rearrangement joins TRBV19 to TRBJ1-1, with D possibly matching TRBD1 (5 bases). In germline, CDR1 is LNHDA, CDR2 SQIVND (reference sequence). CDR3 length: 15 residues. V was trimmed by 6 bases and J by 4 bases, leaving 18 bases between them. CDR3 region: CASRGWGEGVTEAFF. The CDR3 nucleotides are TGTGCCAGTAGGGGATGGGGGGAAGGTGTCACTGAAGCTTTCTTT.

This rearrangement joins TRBV7-6 to TRBJ2-2, with 9 nucleotides matching TRBD2. Trimming took 3 bases from V and 0 from J; bases not matched to a gene: 5. CDR1 is SGHVS, CDR2 FNYEAQ, per germline. The CDR3 extends over 17 amino acids. CDR3 sequence reads: CASSFYSGGPNTGELFF. CDR3 in DNA: TGTGCCAGCAGCTTTTATAGCGGGGGCCCGAACACCGGGGAGCTGTTTTTT.

The genes are TRBV5-4 and TRBJ2-5; D possibly corresponds to TRBD2 (6 bases). In germline, CDR1 is SGHNT, CDR2 YYREEE (reference sequence). CDR3 length: 14 residues. Trimming took off 4 bases at V and 2 bases at J, with 12 bases between the two ends. In DNA form, the CDR3 reads TGTGCCAGCAGCGGGAGGATGGAGCAAGAGACCCAGTACTTC. This translates into CASSGRMEQETQYF.

V and J are TRBV5-1 and TRBJ2-4; 8 bases are shared with TRBD1. The CDR3 is made up of 14 amino acids. V dropped 5 bases and J dropped 7; count of bases not matched to a gene: 8. Germline loops: CDR1 SGHRS, CDR2 YFSETQ. DNA for the CDR3: TGCGCCAGCAGAGGGTCAGCAGGGGGCAACATTCAGTACTTC. Translated: CASRGSAGGNIQYF.

This sequence joins TRBV11-2 and TRBJ2-3; D possibly corresponds to TRBD1 (5 bases). Germline V CDR1 and CDR2: SGHAT, FQNNGV. CDR3 size: 16 residues. V was pared by 2 bases and J by 4 bases, with 16 bases between. CDR3 in amino acids: CASSLIPGQGADTQYF. CDR3 nucleotide sequence: TGTGCCAGCAGCTTAATTCCCGGGCAGGGCGCAGATACGCAGTATTTT.

The gene calls are TRBV5-1 and TRBJ2-5; 11 bases map to TRBD2. V shed 0 bases, J shed 5 bases, and the junction held 6 bases outside the gene matches. The CDR3 sequence is 16 residues long. Germline V gives CDR1 SGHRS, CDR2 YFSETQ. For the CDR3, the DNA is TGCGCCAGCAGCTTGGCTAGCGGGGGGCCCGGGGAGACCCAGTACTTC. Its translation is CASSLASGGPGETQYF.